This TCR beta chain was identified in a study of CD8+ T cells in alopecia areata. CDR1 and CDR2 from the germline V gene are MNHNY and SVGAGI (reference sequence). The V end lost 8 bases, the J end lost 0 bases, and 16 bases lay between the germline ends. This CDR3 has 15 amino acids. RNA, once extracted, was reverse transcribed into cDNA for use as the sequencing template. TCRdb's table, derived via immunoSEQ multiplex PCR, lists solely in-frame clones and lacks some. The repertoire holds over 70,000 clones, with approximately 64% as singletons. The sample's treatment: oral pan-JAK inhibitor, 5-10 mg twice daily.

V is TRBV6-6 and J is TRBJ1-1; D not resolved. The sequences come from CD8+ T cells sorted from blood, collected at week 24, from a patient treated with tofacitinib. The TCR originated in a human donor with alopecia areata. The CDR3 here is CASSNSPFMNTEAFF. The CDR3 DNA reads TGTGCCAGCTCGAACTCCCCCTTCATGAACACTGAAGCTTTCTTT.